This T cell receptor (beta chain) is from a study of monozygotic twins with inflammatory bowel disease. Germline V gene sequence: CDR1 SGHDT, CDR2 YYEEEE. The CDR3 length is 16 residues. Reanalyzing the 5' RACE reads, TCRdb keeps one entry per CDR3 protein, without DNA. The data show around 410,000 distinct CDR3 sequences, and the top ten clones hold 2.4%. Sequences were obtained from blood. The sequence was collected from a human donor with ulcerative colitis or Crohn's disease, or a healthy co-twin of an affected twin (not recorded which). The V and J genes are TRBV5-6 and TRBJ2-7; TCRdb gives TRBD1 as the D gene, but with no DNA this cannot be confirmed. The CDR3 reads CASRAPRDRFTYEQYF.